This TCR beta chain was recovered during a study of blood T cell repertoires in COVID-19. Trimming took off 7 bases at V and 0 bases at J, with 4 bases between the two ends. This CDR3 is built from 13 residues. Germline assignment: CDR1 MNHEY and CDR2 SVGAGI. Generated by immunoSEQ multiplex PCR, the TCRdb table keeps only in-frame clones and is missing some. The sample has around 250,000 clones; approximately 86% are singletons. This clone appeared a single time. This chain uses TRBV6-5 with TRBJ2-6; D remains ambiguous. The source material was peripheral blood. This TCR was sampled from a man aged 18 to 29 with active or convalescent COVID-19. Here the CDR3 DNA reads TGTGCCAGCACAGGCTCTGGGGCCAACGTCCTGACTTTC. It encodes CASTGSGANVLTF.